A selection of T cell receptor beta chains follows, all from one sample in a study of shared clonotypes between healthy human individuals. TCRdb's table, derived via immunoSEQ multiplex PCR, lists solely in-frame clones and lacks some. This table has 2 million to 2.5 million clones, approximately 93% appearing once. Sequenced material: naive CD4+ T cells from PBMCs. The receptors derive from a man aged 18 to 29 in good health. Some clones in this sample may be carry-over from other donors' samples. The CDR3 runs from the conserved cysteine through the conserved F or W. Fields, in order: J gene, D gene, V gene, CDR3 length, clone size, CDR3 DNA, CDR3 protein. D genes are given only for firm matches. Expanded clones get a size class; other rows say once, few or many, or leave the size out.

j_gene: TRBJ1-5
d_gene: NA
v_gene: TRBV19
len: 15
abundance: NA
CDR3nt: TGTGCCAGTAACGACCCCAGGGGCGGCAATCAGCCCCAGCATTTT
CDR3aa: CASNDPRGGNQPQHF

j_gene: TRBJ2-7
d_gene: NA
v_gene: TRBV30
len: 13
abundance: NA
CDR3nt: TGTGCCTCCCTTTTTCCCCACTCCTACGAGCAGTACTTC
CDR3aa: CASLFPHSYEQYF

j_gene: TRBJ1-2
d_gene: NA
v_gene: TRBV11-2
len: 15
abundance: NA
CDR3nt: TGTGCCAGCAGCCCGTGGGCTTCAGCTAACTATGGCTACACCTTC
CDR3aa: CASSPWASANYGYTF

j_gene: TRBJ1-5
d_gene: NA
v_gene: TRBV2
len: 13
abundance: once
CDR3nt: TGTGCCAGCAGTGGGCAGGGGACTCAGCCCCAGCATTTT
CDR3aa: CASSGQGTQPQHF

j_gene: TRBJ1-2
d_gene: TRBD1
v_gene: TRBV9
len: 13
abundance: NA
CDR3nt: TGTGCCAGCAGCGGCGACAGGGCTTATGGCTACACCTTC
CDR3aa: CASSGDRAYGYTF

j_gene: TRBJ2-2
d_gene: NA
v_gene: TRBV7-3
len: 15
abundance: NA
CDR3nt: TGTGCCAGCAGCTTATTCCGGGCGAACACCGGGGAGCTGTTTTTT
CDR3aa: CASSLFRANTGELFF

j_gene: TRBJ1-3
d_gene: TRBD1
v_gene: TRBV6-5
len: 16
abundance: once
CDR3nt: TGTGCCAGCAGTTCGGGACAGGGGTTGTCAGGAAACACCATATATTTT
CDR3aa: CASSSGQGLSGNTIYF

j_gene: TRBJ1-2
d_gene: NA
v_gene: TRBV5-4
len: 13
abundance: NA
CDR3nt: TGTGCCAGCAGCCAAGACAGTGTCTATGGCTACACCTTC
CDR3aa: CASSQDSVYGYTF

j_gene: TRBJ2-5
d_gene: NA
v_gene: TRBV4-3
len: 13
abundance: NA
CDR3nt: TGCGCCAGCAGCCAGGGTGGCGGGGAGACCCAGTACTTC
CDR3aa: CASSQGGGETQYF

j_gene: TRBJ2-5
d_gene: NA
v_gene: TRBV11-2
len: 16
abundance: NA
CDR3nt: TGTGCCAGCAGCCCTAACAGGGGCGGGGGGCAAGAGACCCAGTACTTC
CDR3aa: CASSPNRGGGQETQYF

j_gene: TRBJ1-4
d_gene: NA
v_gene: TRBV19
len: 14
abundance: NA
CDR3nt: TGTGCCAGAAGGACGTGTAGAGTTGGGCGAAAACTGTTTTTT
CDR3aa: CARRTCRVGRKLFF

j_gene: TRBJ2-2
d_gene: NA
v_gene: TRBV7-3
len: 18
abundance: NA
CDR3nt: TGTGCCAGCAGCTTAATATCATCGGTTCCAGGCCGTACCGGGGAGCTGTTTTTT
CDR3aa: CASSLISSVPGRTGELFF

j_gene: TRBJ1-1
d_gene: TRBD1
v_gene: TRBV5-1
len: 14
abundance: NA
CDR3nt: TGCGCCAGCAGCTCCACAGGGGTTCACACTGAAGCTTTCTTT
CDR3aa: CASSSTGVHTEAFF

j_gene: TRBJ1-2
d_gene: NA
v_gene: TRBV9
len: 12
abundance: NA
CDR3nt: TGTGCCAGCACAGGGGATGCCTATGGCTACACCTTC
CDR3aa: CASTGDAYGYTF

j_gene: TRBJ2-7
d_gene: NA
v_gene: TRBV18
len: 14
abundance: NA
CDR3nt: TGTGCCAGCTCACCGAACAGGGTTACCTACGAGCAGTACTTC
CDR3aa: CASSPNRVTYEQYF

j_gene: TRBJ1-1
d_gene: TRBD1
v_gene: TRBV5-1
len: 15
abundance: NA
CDR3nt: TGCGCCAGCAGCCCCATACAGGGGAGAAGGACTGAAGCTTTCTTT
CDR3aa: CASSPIQGRRTEAFF

j_gene: TRBJ2-2
d_gene: TRBD2
v_gene: TRBV7-7
len: 16
abundance: NA
CDR3nt: TGTGCCAGCAGCTTAACGGGACTAGCGGGCTCCGGGGAGCTGTTTTTT
CDR3aa: CASSLTGLAGSGELFF

j_gene: TRBJ2-3
d_gene: NA
v_gene: TRBV29-1
len: 14
abundance: NA
CDR3nt: TGCAGCGTTGCCTCCGGGACATTCACAGATACGCAGTATTTT
CDR3aa: CSVASGTFTDTQYF

j_gene: TRBJ1-5
d_gene: TRBD1
v_gene: TRBV18
len: 13
abundance: NA
CDR3nt: TGTGCCAGCTCCGGACAGGGAGGCCAGCCCCAGCATTTT
CDR3aa: CASSGQGGQPQHF

j_gene: TRBJ2-2
d_gene: TRBD1
v_gene: TRBV7-3
len: 16
abundance: NA
CDR3nt: TGTGCCAGCAGTCAAAGGGGGACAGGGGTTACCGGGGAGCTGTTTTTT
CDR3aa: CASSQRGTGVTGELFF

j_gene: TRBJ2-1
d_gene: NA
v_gene: TRBV7-3
len: 15
abundance: NA
CDR3nt: TGTGCCAGCAGCTTAGGGGCGTTCTCCTACAATGAGCAGTTCTTC
CDR3aa: CASSLGAFSYNEQFF

j_gene: TRBJ2-7
d_gene: NA
v_gene: TRBV29-1
len: 14
abundance: NA
CDR3nt: TGCAGCGTCGCAGGGTCTTACGGGGAGGACGAGCAGTACTTC
CDR3aa: CSVAGSYGEDEQYF

j_gene: TRBJ2-2
d_gene: TRBD2
v_gene: TRBV7-2
len: 15
abundance: once
CDR3nt: TGTGCCAGCAGCTTCGGGACTAGCGGCACCGGGGAGCTGTTTTTT
CDR3aa: CASSFGTSGTGELFF

j_gene: TRBJ2-7
d_gene: NA
v_gene: TRBV21-1
len: 13
abundance: NA
CDR3nt: TGTGCCAGCCCCGGGGGCTACCCCTACGAGCAGTACTTC
CDR3aa: CASPGGYPYEQYF

j_gene: TRBJ1-2
d_gene: TRBD1
v_gene: TRBV5-6
len: 14
abundance: NA
CDR3nt: TGTGCCAGCAGAAACAGGGGAGGGAACTATGGCTACACCTTC
CDR3aa: CASRNRGGNYGYTF

j_gene: TRBJ1-1
d_gene: NA
v_gene: TRBV25-1
len: 14
abundance: NA
CDR3nt: TGTGCCAGCAGTGAATATCAAGAGGGCACTGAAGCTTTCTTT
CDR3aa: CASSEYQEGTEAFF

j_gene: TRBJ2-2
d_gene: NA
v_gene: TRBV11-2
len: 16
abundance: NA
CDR3nt: TGTGCCAGCAGCTTAGAACAGGGAATTTACACCGGGGAGCTGTTTTTT
CDR3aa: CASSLEQGIYTGELFF

j_gene: TRBJ1-1
d_gene: TRBD1
v_gene: TRBV18
len: 15
abundance: NA
CDR3nt: TGTGCCAGCTCACGTCGGGACAGGGGAGGAACTGAAGCTTTCTTT
CDR3aa: CASSRRDRGGTEAFF

j_gene: TRBJ1-1
d_gene: TRBD1
v_gene: TRBV28
len: 16
abundance: NA
CDR3nt: TGTGCCAGCAGTCGCTTTAGGACAGGAGTTAAGACTGAAGCTTTCTTT
CDR3aa: CASSRFRTGVKTEAFF